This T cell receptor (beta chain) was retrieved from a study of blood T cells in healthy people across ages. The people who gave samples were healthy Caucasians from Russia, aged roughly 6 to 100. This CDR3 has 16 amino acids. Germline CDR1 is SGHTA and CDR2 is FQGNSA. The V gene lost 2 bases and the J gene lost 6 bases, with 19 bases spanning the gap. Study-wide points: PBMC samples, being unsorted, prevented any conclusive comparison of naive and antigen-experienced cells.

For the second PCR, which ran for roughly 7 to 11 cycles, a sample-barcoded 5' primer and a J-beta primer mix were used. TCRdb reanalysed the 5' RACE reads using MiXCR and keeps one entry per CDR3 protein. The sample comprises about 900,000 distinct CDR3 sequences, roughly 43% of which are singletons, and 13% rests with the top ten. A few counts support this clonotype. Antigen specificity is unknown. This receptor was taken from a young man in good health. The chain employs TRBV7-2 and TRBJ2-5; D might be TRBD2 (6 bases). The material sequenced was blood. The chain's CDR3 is CASSLSSRREGKTQYF. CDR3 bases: TGTGCCAGCAGCTTAAGTTCCAGGCGGGAAGGAAAGACCCAGTACTTC.